This record looks at one T cell receptor beta chain sequence and its context. Its antigen is unidentified. TCRdb's copy holds only in-frame clones and misses some; the assay was immunoSEQ multiplex PCR. The table has 150,000 or so clones, about 88% seen once. The sample is drawn from a study of T cell responses to AZD1222 COVID-19 vaccine. Study results and caveats: CD4 TCRs linked to vaccination spanned spike, dominating at 160-218 and 743-854. Among spike-specific TCRs, nearly half reportedly target unmutated variant regions.

The CDR3 totals 12 residues. The V gene lost 2 bases and the J gene lost 3 bases, with 3 bases spanning the gap. Germline V CDR1 and CDR2: SGHRS, YFSETQ. Sequenced material: peripheral blood, taken on day 0 of AZD1222 vaccination. The sequence was obtained from an adult in good health. The chain joins TRBV5-1 to TRBJ2-1; D uncertain. DNA of the CDR3: TGCGCCAGCAGCTTAATCTACAATGAGCAGTTCTTC. This translates into CASSLIYNEQFF.